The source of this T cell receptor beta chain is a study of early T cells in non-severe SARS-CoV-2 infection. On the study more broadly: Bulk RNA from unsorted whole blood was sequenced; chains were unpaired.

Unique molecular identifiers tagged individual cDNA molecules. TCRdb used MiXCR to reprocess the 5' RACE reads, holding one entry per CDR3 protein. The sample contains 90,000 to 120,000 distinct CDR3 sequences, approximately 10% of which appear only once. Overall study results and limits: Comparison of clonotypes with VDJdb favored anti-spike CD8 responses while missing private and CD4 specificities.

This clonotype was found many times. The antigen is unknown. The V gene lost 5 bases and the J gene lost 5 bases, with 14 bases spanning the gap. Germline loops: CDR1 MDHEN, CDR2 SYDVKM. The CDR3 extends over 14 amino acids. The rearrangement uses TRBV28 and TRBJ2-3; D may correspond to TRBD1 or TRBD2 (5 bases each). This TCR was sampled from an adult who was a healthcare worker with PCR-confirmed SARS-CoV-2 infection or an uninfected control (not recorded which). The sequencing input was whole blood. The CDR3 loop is CASSGGRSGDTQYF. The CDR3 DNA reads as TGTGCCAGCAGTGGGGGAAGAAGTGGAGATACGCAGTATTTT.